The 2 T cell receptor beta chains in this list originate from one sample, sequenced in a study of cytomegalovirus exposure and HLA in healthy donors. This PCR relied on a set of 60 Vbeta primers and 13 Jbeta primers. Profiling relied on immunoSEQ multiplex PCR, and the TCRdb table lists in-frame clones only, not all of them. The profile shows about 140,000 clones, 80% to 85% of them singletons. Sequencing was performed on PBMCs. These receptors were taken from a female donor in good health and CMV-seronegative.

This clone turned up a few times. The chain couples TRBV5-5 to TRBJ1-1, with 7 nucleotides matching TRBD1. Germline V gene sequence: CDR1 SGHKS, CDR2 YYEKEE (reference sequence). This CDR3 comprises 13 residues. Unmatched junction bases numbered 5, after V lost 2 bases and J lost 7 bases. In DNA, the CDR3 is TGTGCCAGCAGCTTAGGGGGCGCGGGTGAAGCTTTCTTT. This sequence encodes CASSLGGAGEAFF.

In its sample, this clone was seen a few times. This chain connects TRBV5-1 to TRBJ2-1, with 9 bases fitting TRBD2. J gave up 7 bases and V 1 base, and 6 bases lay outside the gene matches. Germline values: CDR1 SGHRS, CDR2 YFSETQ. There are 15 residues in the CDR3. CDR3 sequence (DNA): TGCGCCAGCAGCTTGTGGGTAGCGGGAGAAAATGAGCAGTTCTTC. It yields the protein CASSLWVAGENEQFF.